The 9 T cell receptor beta chains in this list originate from one sample, sequenced in a study of T cells expressing NK-cell markers. TCRdb reprocessed the 5' RACE reads; each CDR3 protein has one entry and no DNA is given. This repertoire includes around 140,000 distinct CDR3 sequences. Material for sequencing was blood T cells: a sorted CD56 or NKG2C T cell subset, CD4+ or CD8+ T cells, or bulk PBMC T cells (not recorded which). These receptor sequences come from a young man in good health.

The chain's CDR3 is CASSYISSTDTQYF. The rearrangement links TRBV6-2 or TRBV6-3 to TRBJ2-3. The CDR3 loop spans 14 amino acids. Per germline, CDR1 MNHEY and CDR2 SVGEGT.

The chain carries TRBV2 and TRBJ2-1; TCRdb selects TRBD1, and the lack of DNA leaves this call unchecked. Germline V lookup: CDR1 SNHLY, CDR2 FYNNEI. This CDR3 spans 12 amino acids. The CDR3 reads CASEGQANEQFF.

The chain couples TRBV11-2 to TRBJ2-3; the TCRdb call, TRBD1, lacks DNA for checking. This CDR3 is built from 14 residues. Per germline, CDR1 SGHAT and CDR2 FQNNGV. CDR3 sequence reads: CASSLGDEPDTQYF.

The chain recombines TRBV7-8 with TRBJ2-1; there is no DNA to check the TCRdb D call of TRBD1. Germline V CDR1 and CDR2: SGHVS, FQNEAQ. The CDR3 is made up of 16 amino acids. CDR3 sequence reads: CASSLVQDRVVEEQFF.

The J gene is TRBJ2-1, the V gene TRBV24-1. Germline V gene sequence: CDR1 KGHDR, CDR2 SFDVKD. There are 13 residues in the CDR3. CDR3 amino acids: CATSDLLSYKQFF.

CDR3 loop: CATSEEAGWRTDTQYF. The chain links TRBV15 to TRBJ2-3; the TRBD2 assignment by TCRdb is unverifiable without DNA. CDR3 length: 16 amino acids. Germline values: CDR1 LNHNV, CDR2 YYDKDF (reference sequence).

The chain carries TRBV2 and TRBJ2-7; with no DNA, the TCRdb D assignment of TRBD1 cannot be verified. CDR1 is SNHLY and CDR2 is FYNNEI in the germline V gene. The CDR3 is 12 residues long. CDR3 residues: CAGFPGQGEQYF.

The chain combines TRBV7-8 with TRBJ2-3; absent DNA, TCRdb's TRBD1 call cannot be checked. This CDR3 comprises 13 residues. Germline lookup yields CDR1 SGHVS and CDR2 FQNEAQ. CDR3 region: CASSKNSRRTQYF.

The J gene is TRBJ1-1, the V gene TRBV6-1. Germline CDR1 is MNHNS and CDR2 is SASEGT. This CDR3 region has 14 residues. The CDR3 sequence: CASTGTAEFTEAFF.